This TCR beta chain emerged from a study of immune cell composition in non-small cell lung cancer. Comment on this clone: The junction departs from germline at one end; a sequencing error may be responsible.

The V gene's germline CDR1 is SSHAT and CDR2 FNYEAQ (reference sequence). The CDR3 has 13 amino acids. Profiled with immunoSEQ multiplex PCR; TCRdb holds only in-frame clones, not every one. Counted here are roughly 14,000 clones, 81% occurring once; the ten biggest clones make up approximately 10%. This chain joins TRBV7-7 and TRBJ2-5, with a tentative D call TRBD1 (6 bases). The material sequenced was lung tumor tissue. This receptor was obtained from a human donor with non-small cell lung cancer. CDR3 coding DNA: TGTGCTAGCAGCTTGAACAGGGAAGAGACCCAGTACTTC. It is translated as CASSLNREETQYF.